One and the same sample provided the 7 T cell receptor beta chains below, sequenced in a study of blood T cell repertoires in COVID-19. TCRdb keeps only in-frame clones here, not all; method: immunoSEQ multiplex PCR. The sample records just under 90,000 clones, more than 70% being singletons. The sample was peripheral blood. All receptors derive from an elderly woman with acute or convalescent COVID-19.

V is TRBV11-2 and J is TRBJ2-7; a weak D match, TRBD1 (7 bases). V dropped 1 base and J dropped 4 bases, with 17 bases sitting between them. This CDR3 spans 16 amino acids. In germline, CDR1 is SGHAT, CDR2 FQNNGV. The CDR3 bases are TGTGCCAGCAGCTTAGGGTCCGGCAGGGGGAGGTACGAGCAGTACTTC. Translating gives CASSLGSGRGRYEQYF.

The rearrangement joins TRBV11-2 to TRBJ2-3, with D possibly being TRBD2 (6 bases). With 5 bases removed from V and 2 bases from J, the gap between germline ends came to 20 bases. The CDR3 sequence is 17 residues long. CDR1 SGHAT and CDR2 FQNNGV come from the germline V gene. The CDR3 DNA sequence: TGTGCCAGCAGCCTGAGCGGGCGACTAGAAACCACAGATACGCAGTATTTT. This codes for CASSLSGRLETTDTQYF.

The V and J genes are TRBV5-1 and TRBJ1-1, with a weak D call TRBD1 (6 bases). The CDR3 runs to 19 residues. CDR1 is SGHRS and CDR2 is YFSETQ in the germline V gene. The ends were cut back, 5 bases at V and 1 base at J, with 27 bases in the middle. CDR3 in amino acids: CASRETGGSYYTTNTEAFF. The CDR3 DNA follows: TGCGCCAGCAGAGAGACGGGGGGCTCTTATTATACGACGAACACTGAAGCTTTCTTT. Using reference TRBV5-1 and TRBJ1-1 for the parts outside the CDR3, the full variable domain is KAGVTQTPRYLIKTRGQQVTLSCSPISGHRSVSWYQQTPGQGLQFLFEYFSETQRNKGNFPGRFSGRQFSNSRSEMNVSTLELGDSALYLCASRETGGSYYTTNTEAFFGQGTRLTVV.

This chain links TRBV18 with TRBJ1-2, with 8 bases identical to TRBD1. J gave up 2 bases and V 3 bases, and 8 bases lay outside the gene matches. CDR1 KGHSH and CDR2 LQKENI come from the germline V gene. This CDR3 contains 16 residues. The CDR3, as DNA: TGTGCCAGCTCACCCTTAGACAGGGGCTACAACTATGGCTACACCTTC. It yields the protein CASSPLDRGYNYGYTF.

The chain carries TRBV5-4 and TRBJ1-2; D not certain. V lost 0 bases to trimming and J lost 7 bases, with 13 bases between them. Germline V CDR1 and CDR2: SGHNT, YYREEE (reference sequence). The CDR3 has 14 residues. The CDR3, as DNA: TGTGCCAGCAGCTTGGGAGGGATCGCAGGTGGCTACACCTTC. It is translated as CASSLGGIAGGYTF. The variable domain in full, with the rest retrieved from reference TRBV5-4 and TRBJ1-2, is ETGVTQSPTHLIKTRGQQVTLRCSSQSGHNTVSWYQQALGQGPQFIFQYYREEENGRGNFPPRFSGLQFPNYSSELNVNALELDDSALYLCASSLGGIAGGYTFGSGTRLTVV.

V is TRBV7-2 and J is TRBJ1-4; no clear D. V lost 0 bases and J lost 5, with 7 bases in between. The CDR3 spans 14 residues. Germline lookup yields CDR1 SGHTA and CDR2 FQGNSA. The CDR3 DNA sequence: TGTGCCAGCAGCTTAGCGGTACTCAATGAAAAACTGTTTTTT. This gives the protein CASSLAVLNEKLFF.

This clone occurred a few times. The rearrangement links TRBV14 to TRBJ1-4, with a possible D match to TRBD1 (5 bases). Germline V CDR1 and CDR2: SGHDN, FVKESK. The CDR3 length is 13 residues. V was pared by 4 bases and J by 4 bases, with 7 bases between. The CDR3 here is CASSRQYNEKLFF. The DNA of the CDR3 is TGTGCCAGCAGCCGACAGTATAATGAAAAACTGTTTTTT.